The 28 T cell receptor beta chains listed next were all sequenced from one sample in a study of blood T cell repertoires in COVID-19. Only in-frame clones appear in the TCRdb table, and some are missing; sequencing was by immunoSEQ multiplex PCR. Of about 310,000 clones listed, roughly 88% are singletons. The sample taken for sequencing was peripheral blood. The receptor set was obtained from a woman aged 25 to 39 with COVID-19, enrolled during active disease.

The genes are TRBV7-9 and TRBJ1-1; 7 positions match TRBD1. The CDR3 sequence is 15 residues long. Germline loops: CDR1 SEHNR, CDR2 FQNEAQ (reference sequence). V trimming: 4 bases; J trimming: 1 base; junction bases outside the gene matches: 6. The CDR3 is CASSSTGLENTEAFF. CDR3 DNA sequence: TGTGCCAGCAGCTCGACAGGGTTGGAGAACACTGAAGCTTTCTTT.

DNA of the CDR3: TGTGCCAGCAGTTGGGGACAGTCGACTAATTCACCCCTCCACTTT. It is translated as CASSWGQSTNSPLHF. The chain uses TRBV27 and TRBJ1-6, with 7 bases lining up with TRBD1. The CDR3 totals 15 residues. Per germline, CDR1 MNHEY and CDR2 SMNVEV (reference sequence). The V and J ends lost 4 bases and 6 bases, in that order; junction bases with no gene match: 6.

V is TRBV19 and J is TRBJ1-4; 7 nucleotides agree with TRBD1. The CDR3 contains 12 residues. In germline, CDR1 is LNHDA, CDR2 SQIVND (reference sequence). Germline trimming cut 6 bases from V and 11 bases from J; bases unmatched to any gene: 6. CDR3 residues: CASRTTGDKLFF. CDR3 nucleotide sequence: TGTGCCAGTAGAACAACAGGGGATAAACTGTTTTTT.

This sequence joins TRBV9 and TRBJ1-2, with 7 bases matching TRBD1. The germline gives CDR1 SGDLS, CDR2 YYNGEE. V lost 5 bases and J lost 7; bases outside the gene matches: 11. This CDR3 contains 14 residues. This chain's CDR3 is CASRDPRDSGGYTF. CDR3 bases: TGTGCCAGCAGAGACCCCCGGGACAGTGGTGGCTACACCTTC. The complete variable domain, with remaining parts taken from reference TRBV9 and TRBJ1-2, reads DSGVTQTPKHLITATGQRVTLRCSPRSGDLSVYWYQQSLDQGLQFLIQYYNGEERAKGNILERFSAQQFPDLHSELNLSSLELGDSALYFCASRDPRDSGGYTFGSGTRLTVV.

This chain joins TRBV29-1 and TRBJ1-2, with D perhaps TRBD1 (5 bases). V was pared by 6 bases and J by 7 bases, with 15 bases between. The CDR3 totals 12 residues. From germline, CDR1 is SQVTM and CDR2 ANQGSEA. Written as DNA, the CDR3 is TGCAGCGTGGGGCAGGGCCGTGGTGGCTACACCTTC. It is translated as CSVGQGRGGYTF.

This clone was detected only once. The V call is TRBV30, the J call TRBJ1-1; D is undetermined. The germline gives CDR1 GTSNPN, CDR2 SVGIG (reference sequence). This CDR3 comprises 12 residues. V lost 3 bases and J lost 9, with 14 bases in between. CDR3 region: CAWSITADKAFF. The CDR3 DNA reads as TGTGCCTGGAGCATAACGGCGGATAAAGCTTTCTTT.

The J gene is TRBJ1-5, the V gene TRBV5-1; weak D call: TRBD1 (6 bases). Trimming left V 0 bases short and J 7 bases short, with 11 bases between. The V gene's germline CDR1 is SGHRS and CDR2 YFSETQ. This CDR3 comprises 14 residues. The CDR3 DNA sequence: TGCGCCAGCAGCTTGGATGGGGGCGAACAGCCCCAGCATTTT. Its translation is CASSLDGGEQPQHF.

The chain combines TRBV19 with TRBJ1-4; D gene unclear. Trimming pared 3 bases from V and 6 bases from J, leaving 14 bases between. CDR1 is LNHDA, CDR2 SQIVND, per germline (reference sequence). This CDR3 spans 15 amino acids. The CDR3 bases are TGTGCCAGTAGTATGGCAGCGGGATCTTATGAAAAACTGTTTTTT. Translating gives CASSMAAGSYEKLFF.

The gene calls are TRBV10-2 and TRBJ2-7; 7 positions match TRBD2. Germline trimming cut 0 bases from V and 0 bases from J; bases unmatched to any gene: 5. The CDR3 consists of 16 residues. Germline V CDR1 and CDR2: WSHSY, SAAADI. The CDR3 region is CASSESDGDYSYEQYF. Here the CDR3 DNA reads TGCGCCAGCAGTGAGTCAGACGGGGACTACTCCTACGAGCAGTACTTC.

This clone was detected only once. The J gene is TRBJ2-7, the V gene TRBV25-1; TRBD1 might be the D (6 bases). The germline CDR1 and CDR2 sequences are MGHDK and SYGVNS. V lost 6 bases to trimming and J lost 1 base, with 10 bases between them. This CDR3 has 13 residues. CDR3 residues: CASRRTGSYEQYF. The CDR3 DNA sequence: TGTGCCAGCAGGCGTACAGGGTCCTACGAGCAGTACTTC.

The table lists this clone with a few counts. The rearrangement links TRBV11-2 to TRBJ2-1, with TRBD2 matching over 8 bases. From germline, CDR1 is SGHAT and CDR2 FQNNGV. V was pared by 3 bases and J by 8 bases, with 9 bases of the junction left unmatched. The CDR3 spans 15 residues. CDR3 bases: TGTGCCAGCAGCTTCATAGGGACTAGGAGCGATGAGCAGTTCTTC. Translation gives CASSFIGTRSDEQFF.

The CDR3: CASSPLGGANEKLFF. Written as DNA, the CDR3 is TGTGCCAGCAGTCCGCTCGGGGGTGCTAATGAAAAACTGTTTTTT. The chain couples TRBV27 to TRBJ1-4; D may be TRBD1 (5 bases). The CDR3 runs to 15 residues. Germline V gene sequence: CDR1 MNHEY, CDR2 SMNVEV (reference sequence). Trimming cost V 5 bases and J 3 bases, with 13 bases left between them.

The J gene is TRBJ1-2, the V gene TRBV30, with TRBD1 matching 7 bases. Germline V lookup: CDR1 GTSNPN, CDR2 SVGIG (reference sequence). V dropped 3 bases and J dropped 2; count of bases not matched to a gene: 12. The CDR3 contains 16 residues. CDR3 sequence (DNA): TGTGCCTGGAGACAACCGGGACAGCTGAGCAACTATGGCTACACCTTC. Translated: CAWRQPGQLSNYGYTF.

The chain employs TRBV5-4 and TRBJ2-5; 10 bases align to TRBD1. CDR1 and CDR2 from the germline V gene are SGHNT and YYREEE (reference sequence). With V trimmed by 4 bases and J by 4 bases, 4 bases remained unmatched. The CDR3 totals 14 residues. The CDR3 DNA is TGTGCCAGCAGCATTGGGACAGGGGTAGAGACCCAGTACTTC. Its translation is CASSIGTGVETQYF. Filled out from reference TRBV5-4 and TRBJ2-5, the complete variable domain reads ETGVTQSPTHLIKTRGQQVTLRCSSQSGHNTVSWYQQALGQGPQFIFQYYREEENGRGNFPPRFSGLQFPNYSSELNVNALELDDSALYLCASSIGTGVETQYFGPGTRLLVL.

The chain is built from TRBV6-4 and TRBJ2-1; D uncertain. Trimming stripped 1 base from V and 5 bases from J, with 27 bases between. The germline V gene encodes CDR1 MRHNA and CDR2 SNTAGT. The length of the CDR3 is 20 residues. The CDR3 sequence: CASSDFPSLTPSLRHNEQFF. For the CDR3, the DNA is TGTGCCAGCAGTGACTTTCCCTCACTCACCCCTAGTCTAAGGCACAATGAGCAGTTCTTC.

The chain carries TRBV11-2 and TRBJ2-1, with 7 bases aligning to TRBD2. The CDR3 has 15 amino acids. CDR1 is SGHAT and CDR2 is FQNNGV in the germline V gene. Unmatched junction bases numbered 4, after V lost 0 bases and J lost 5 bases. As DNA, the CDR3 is TGTGCCAGCAGCTTAGAACGCGGGAGACACAATGAGCAGTTCTTC. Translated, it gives CASSLERGRHNEQFF.

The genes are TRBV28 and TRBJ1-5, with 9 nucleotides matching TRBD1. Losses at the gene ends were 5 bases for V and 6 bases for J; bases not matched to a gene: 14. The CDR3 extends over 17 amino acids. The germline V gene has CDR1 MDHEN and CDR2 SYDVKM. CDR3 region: CASSPEVGQGWGQPQHF. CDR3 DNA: TGTGCCAGCAGTCCAGAGGTGGGACAGGGCTGGGGTCAGCCCCAGCATTTT. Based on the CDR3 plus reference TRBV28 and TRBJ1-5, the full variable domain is DVKVTQSSRYLVKRTGEKVFLECVQDMDHENMFWYRQDPGLGLRLIYFSYDVKMKEKGDIPEGYSVSREKKERFSLILESASTNQTSMYLCASSPEVGQGWGQPQHFGDGTRLSIL.

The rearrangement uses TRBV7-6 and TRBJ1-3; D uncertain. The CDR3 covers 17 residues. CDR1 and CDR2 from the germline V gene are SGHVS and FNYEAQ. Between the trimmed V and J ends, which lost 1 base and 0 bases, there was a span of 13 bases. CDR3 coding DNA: TGTGCCAGCAGCTTAGTTCCTAGAAAAAACTCTGGAAACACCATATATTTT. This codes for CASSLVPRKNSGNTIYF.

The CDR3 reads CAVSEGSYGYTF. The CDR3, as DNA: TGTGCCGTCTCGGAGGGTAGCTATGGCTACACCTTC. The V and J genes are TRBV7-9 and TRBJ1-2; D unresolved. The length of the CDR3 is 12 residues. V was pared by 11 bases and J by 4 bases, with 14 bases between. The V gene's germline CDR1 is SEHNR and CDR2 FQNEAQ (reference sequence). Full variable domain (outside the CDR3, taken from reference TRBV7-9 and TRBJ1-2): DTGVSQNPRHKITKRGQNVTFRCDPISEHNRLYWYRQTLGQGPEFLTYFQNEAQLEKSRLLSDRFSAERPKGSFSTLEIQRTEQGDSAMYLCAVSEGSYGYTFGSGTRLTVV.

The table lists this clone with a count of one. The chain's CDR3 is CASSLGGAGEQFF. The CDR3 DNA reads TGTGCCAGCAGCCTAGGCGGGGCGGGTGAGCAGTTCTTC. The chain links TRBV11-2 to TRBJ2-1, with D perhaps matching TRBD2 (6 bases). Germline V gene sequence: CDR1 SGHAT, CDR2 FQNNGV. This CDR3 comprises 13 residues. V was trimmed by 5 bases and J by 9 bases, leaving 14 bases between them.

The CDR3 reads CASSKTGGGGTEAFF. The DNA for the CDR3 is TGTGCCAGCAGCAAGACAGGGGGAGGAGGCACTGAAGCTTTCTTT. This chain connects TRBV5-5 to TRBJ1-1; 9 bases map to TRBD1. The germline V gene encodes CDR1 SGHKS and CDR2 YYEKEE (reference sequence). This CDR3 is built from 15 residues. V trimming: 4 bases; J trimming: 4 bases; junction bases outside the gene matches: 8.

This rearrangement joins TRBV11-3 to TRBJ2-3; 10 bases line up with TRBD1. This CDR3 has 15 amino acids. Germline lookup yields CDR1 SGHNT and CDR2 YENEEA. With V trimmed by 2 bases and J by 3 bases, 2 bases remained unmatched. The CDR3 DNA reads TGTGCCAGCAGCTTAAGGGGACAGGGGACAGATACGCAGTATTTT. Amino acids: CASSLRGQGTDTQYF.

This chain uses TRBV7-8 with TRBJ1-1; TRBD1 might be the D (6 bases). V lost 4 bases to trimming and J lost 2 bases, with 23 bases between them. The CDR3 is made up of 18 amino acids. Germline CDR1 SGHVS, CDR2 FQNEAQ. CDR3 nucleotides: TGTGCCAGCAGCTCAGCGGTTCCAGGGGCAGGGCCTAACACTGAAGCTTTCTTT. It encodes CASSSAVPGAGPNTEAFF. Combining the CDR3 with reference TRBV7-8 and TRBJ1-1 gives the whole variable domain GAGVSQSPRYKVAKRGQDVALRCDPISGHVSLFWYQQALGQGPEFLTYFQNEAQLDKSGLPSDRFFAERPEGSVSTLKIQRTQQEDSAVYLCASSSAVPGAGPNTEAFFGQGTRLTVV.

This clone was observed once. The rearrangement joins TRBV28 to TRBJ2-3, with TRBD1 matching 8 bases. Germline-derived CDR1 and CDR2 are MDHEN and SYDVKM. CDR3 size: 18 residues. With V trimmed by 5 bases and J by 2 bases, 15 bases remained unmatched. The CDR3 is CASSPLSPTGAPTDTQYF. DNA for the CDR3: TGTGCCAGCAGTCCTTTATCCCCGACAGGGGCGCCCACAGATACGCAGTATTTT.

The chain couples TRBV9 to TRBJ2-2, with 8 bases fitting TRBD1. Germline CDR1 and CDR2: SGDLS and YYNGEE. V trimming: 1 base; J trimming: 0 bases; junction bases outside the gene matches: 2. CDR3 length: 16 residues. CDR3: CASSVPGQANTGELFF. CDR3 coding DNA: TGTGCCAGCAGCGTACCGGGACAGGCGAACACCGGGGAGCTGTTTTTT.

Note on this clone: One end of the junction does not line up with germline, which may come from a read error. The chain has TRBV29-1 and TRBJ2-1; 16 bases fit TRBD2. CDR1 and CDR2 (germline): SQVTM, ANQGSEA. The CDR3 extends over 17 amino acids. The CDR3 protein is CSIEGLAGGSSYNEQFF. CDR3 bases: TGCAGCATTGAGGGACTAGCGGGAGGGAGCTCCTACAATGAGCAGTTCTTC.

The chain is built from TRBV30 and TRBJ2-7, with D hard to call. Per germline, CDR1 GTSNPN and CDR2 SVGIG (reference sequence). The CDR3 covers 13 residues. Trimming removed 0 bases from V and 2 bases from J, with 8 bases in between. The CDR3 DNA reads TGTGCCTGGAGTGTCGCCACTACCTACGAGCAGTACTTC. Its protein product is CAWSVATTYEQYF.

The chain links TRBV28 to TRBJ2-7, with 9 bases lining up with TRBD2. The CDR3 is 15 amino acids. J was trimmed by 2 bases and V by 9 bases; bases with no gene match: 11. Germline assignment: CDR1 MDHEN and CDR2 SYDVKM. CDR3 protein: CASETTSGPTYEQYF. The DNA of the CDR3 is TGTGCCAGTGAGACAACTAGCGGGCCTACCTACGAGCAGTACTTC.